This T cell receptor (beta chain) was captured in a study of shared clonotypes between healthy human individuals. Study-level findings and limits: The study drew on few donors, limiting represented genetic and exposure-history diversity.

The CDR3 has 16 residues. Trimming stripped 4 bases from V and 0 bases from J, with 13 bases between. The germline V gene encodes CDR1 SGHRS and CDR2 YFSETQ. Produced via immunoSEQ multiplex PCR; TCRdb's table is partial and in-frame only. This sample yields approximately 740,000 clones, of which about 74% are seen a single time; roughly 1.7% belongs to the top ten. For this clone: Its antigen is still unknown.

Sequenced material: memory CD4+ T cells sorted from blood. This sample's subset: CD45RA-negative fraction. This sequence originates from a woman younger than 45 in good health. The gene calls are TRBV5-1 and TRBJ2-2; D may be TRBD1 or TRBD2 (5 bases each). CDR3 protein: CASSPLGTANTGELFF. The CDR3 DNA reads TGCGCCAGCAGCCCCTTAGGGACCGCGAACACCGGGGAGCTGTTTTTT.